The rows below give T cell receptor beta chains drawn from one sample of a study of cytotoxic CD8 clonotypes in ibrutinib-treated CLL. The method was immunoSEQ multiplex PCR; TCRdb's version includes in-frame clones alone and lacks a portion of them. The repertoire holds approximately 10,000 clones, with over 75% as singletons. The input for sequencing was PBMCs, taken at disease progression, from a patient treated with ibrutinib. The receptors derive from a human donor with chronic lymphocytic leukemia. The CDR3 runs from the conserved cysteine through the conserved F or W. The order of the fields is V gene, J gene, D gene, clone size, CDR3 protein, CDR3 DNA. A D gene is named only where the DNA matches it firmly. Not every row has a clone size; where given, it reads once, few, many or a size class.

>TRBV7-3|TRBJ1-1|NA|once
CASSSSSDTEAFF
TGTGCCAGCAGCTCGAGTAGTGACACTGAAGCTTTCTTT
>TRBV6-5|TRBJ2-1|NA|few
CASSKDTYNEQFF
TGTGCCAGCAGCAAGGATACCTACAATGAGCAGTTCTTC
>TRBV5-1|TRBJ2-5|TRBD1|NA
CASNQGTGGETQYF
TGCGCCAGCAACCAGGGGACAGGTGGGGAGACCCAGTACTTC
>TRBV19|TRBJ2-3|NA|NA
CATSRGHPTDTQYF
TGTGCCACCTCCCGGGGACACCCCACAGATACGCAGTATTTT
>TRBV5-4|TRBJ1-1|NA|few
CASSLGGLNTEAFF
TGTGCCAGCAGCTTGGGCGGATTGAACACTGAAGCTTTCTTT
>TRBV5-5|TRBJ1-3|NA|NA
CASSLELIRNTIYF
TGTGCCAGCAGCTTGGAACTGATCAGAAACACCATATATTTT
>TRBV28|TRBJ2-3|NA|NA
CASSLGGTDTQYF
TGTGCCAGCAGTTTGGGGGGAACAGATACGCAGTATTTT
>TRBV2|TRBJ1-5|NA|NA
CASSLPKWESNQPQHF
TGTGCCAGCAGTCTCCCCAAGTGGGAGAGCAATCAGCCCCAGCATTTT
>TRBV7-9|TRBJ2-3|TRBD1|NA
CASSRGQVEDTQYF
TGTGCCAGCAGCCGAGGACAGGTGGAGGATACGCAGTATTTT
>TRBV5-1|TRBJ2-5|TRBD2|NA
CASNLSGRVGETQYF
TGCGCCAGCAACCTTAGCGGGAGAGTGGGAGAGACCCAGTACTTC
>TRBV11-2|TRBJ2-4|TRBD2|NA
CASSSGVAGEYDPNIQYF
TGTGCCAGCAGTTCCGGGGTAGCGGGAGAATATGATCCTAACATTCAGTACTTC
>TRBV6-6|TRBJ2-7|NA|NA
CASSYSRGFTYEQYF
TGTGCCAGCAGTTACAGCAGGGGCTTTACCTACGAGCAGTACTTC
>TRBV4-1|TRBJ2-7|NA|few
CASSQDLLAAYEQYF
TGCGCCAGCAGCCAAGATCTATTAGCGGCCTACGAGCAGTACTTC
>TRBV11-2|TRBJ2-7|TRBD2|NA
CASSLRLAGDEQYF
TGTGCCAGCAGCTTAAGACTAGCGGGAGACGAGCAGTACTTC
>TRBV28|TRBJ2-3|NA|NA
CASSFLSGTDTQYF
TGTGCCAGCAGTTTTCTTAGCGGAACAGATACGCAGTATTTT
>TRBV2|TRBJ2-1|NA|NA
CAGNGEGGNEQFF
TGTGCCGGTAACGGCGAAGGGGGCAATGAGCAGTTCTTC
>TRBV9|TRBJ1-4|NA|NA
CASSVVSGEKLFF
TGTGCCAGCAGCGTAGTTTCGGGCGAAAAACTGTTTTTT
>TRBV7-3|TRBJ2-5|TRBD2|few
CARGRLAGEETQYF
TGTGCCCGCGGCCGGCTAGCGGGAGAGGAGACCCAGTACTTC
>TRBV6-6|TRBJ1-5|NA|NA
CAAQTSNQPQHF
TGTGCCGCCCAGACTAGCAATCAGCCCCAGCATTTT
>TRBV1|TRBJ2-3|NA|few
CTSSQELLSGRASHTQYF
TGCACCAGCAGCCAAGAGCTCCTTAGCGGGAGGGCCTCCCATACGCAGTATTTT
>TRBV29-1|TRBJ2-6|TRBD1|NA
CSVESGQGGSGANVLTF
TGCAGCGTTGAATCAGGACAGGGAGGCTCTGGGGCCAACGTCCTGACTTTC
>TRBV28|TRBJ2-3|NA|NA
CASSPPPELGSADTQYF
TGTGCCAGCAGTCCACCCCCAGAGCTTGGGAGCGCAGATACGCAGTATTTT
>TRBV7-9|TRBJ2-4|NA|NA
CASSLVGRLAKNIQYF
TGTGCCAGCAGCTTAGTAGGGAGACTGGCCAAAAACATTCAGTACTTC
>TRBV19|TRBJ2-7|TRBD2|NA
CASSILAGGPSYEQYF
TGTGCCAGTAGTATCCTAGCGGGAGGGCCTTCCTACGAGCAGTACTTC